Shown below are 3 T cell receptor beta chains from a single sample sequenced in a study of blood T cells in healthy people across ages. The use of a sample-barcoded 5' primer and a J-beta primer mix characterized a second PCR of roughly 6 to 12 cycles. MiXCR was run by TCRdb on the 5' RACE reads, yielding one entry per CDR3 protein. Altogether 600,000 to 800,000 distinct CDR3 sequences are present, 45% to 60% being singletons, with the ten largest covering about 13%. The source material was blood. The origin of the receptors is a woman aged 80 or over in good health.

This clonotype has at least ten counts. This chain connects TRBV27 to TRBJ1-1, with 7 bases matching TRBD1. The germline V gene has CDR1 MNHEY and CDR2 SMNVEV (reference sequence). J lost 4 bases, V lost 8 bases, and 7 bases had no gene match. The CDR3 runs to 13 residues. The CDR3 DNA follows: TGTGCCAGCCGGGACAGCTGGTCCACTGAAGCTTTCTTT. Amino acid sequence: CASRDSWSTEAFF.

The chain employs TRBV20-1 and TRBJ2-3; D tentatively reads TRBD1 or TRBD2 (6 bases each). This CDR3 is 16 amino acids long. Germline values: CDR1 DFQATT, CDR2 SNEGSKA (reference sequence). Trimming removed 6 bases from V and 0 bases from J, with 19 bases in between. The CDR3 DNA is TGCAGTGCGACCCCTTTAGGGGGGCGGAGCACAGATACGCAGTATTTT. This codes for CSATPLGGRSTDTQYF.

In its sample, this clonotype was seen many times. V and J are TRBV13 and TRBJ2-1; D gene ambiguous. Germline lookup yields CDR1 PRHDT and CDR2 FYEKMQ (reference sequence). This CDR3 has 14 amino acids. Between the trimmed V and J ends, which lost 5 bases and 8 bases, there was a span of 16 bases. For the CDR3, the DNA is TGTGCCAGCAGCCTCCCATCCAGGTGGGATGAGCAGTTCTTC. Translating gives CASSLPSRWDEQFF.